This T cell receptor (beta chain) was sequenced during a study of CXCR3-negative and CXCR3-positive naive CD8 T cells. Broader study findings: Fresh PBMCs served for most assays, and CXCR3 expression fell partially after cryopreservation.

Carrying UMI labels, the TRB cDNA libraries were prepared through 5' RACE. TCRdb reprocessed the 5' RACE reads, keeping one entry per CDR3 protein, no DNA. Here the sample table reports 40,000 to 45,000 distinct CDR3 sequences. A remark on this clonotype: Its antigen is as yet unknown.

CD45RO-CCR7+CD27+CD95- characterized naive CD8+ T cells. The specimen was naive CXCR3- CD8+ T cells from blood. Sample subset: CD45RO-CCR7+CD27+CD95- naive CD8+ T cells lacking CXCR3 (TNR3-). The receptor's source is a human donor in good health. Some clones in this sample may be carry-over from other donors' samples.

The CDR3 protein is CSATREIQETQYF. The rearrangement links TRBV20-1 to TRBJ2-5. This CDR3 contains 13 residues. Germline loops: CDR1 DFQATT, CDR2 SNEGSKA (reference sequence).